The 11 T cell receptor beta chains presented below share a single source sample, sequenced in a study of blood T cells in healthy people across ages. A second PCR, run for roughly 7 to 11 cycles, used a sample-barcoded 5' primer plus a J-beta primer mix. TCRdb re-called the 5' RACE reads through MiXCR, storing one row per CDR3 protein. The top ten hold about 4% of the sample, which has 1.4 million or so distinct CDR3 sequences, less than 45% seen once. Sequencing used blood. The receptors shown here come from a woman aged 18-35 years in good health.

On this clonotype: The junction differs from germline at one of its ends, possibly a read error. The chain carries TRBV27 and TRBJ2-7; perhaps TRBD2 as D (5 bases). The CDR3 is 13 residues long. Per the germline V gene, CDR1 is MNHEY and CDR2 is SMNVEV (reference sequence). The CDR3 region is CARSLGRGYEQYF. In nucleotides, the CDR3 is TGTGCCCGCAGTTTGGGTCGGGGCTACGAGCAGTACTTC.

This clonotype occurred a few times. The chain recombines TRBV7-2 with TRBJ1-4; 7 positions match TRBD1. Germline assignment: CDR1 SGHTA and CDR2 FQGNSA. V lost 0 bases to trimming and J lost 8 bases; unmatched junction nucleotides: 9. CDR3 length equals 16 residues. As DNA, the CDR3 is TGTGCCAGCAGCTTAGCTCGCGGCAGGGGGAGAGAAAAACTGTTTTTT. Residues: CASSLARGRGREKLFF.

This clonotype was recorded a few times. The chain carries TRBV29-1 and TRBJ2-1; D is unclear. There are 11 residues in the CDR3. Germline V gene lookup returns CDR1 SQVTM and CDR2 ANQGSEA. Between the trimmed V and J ends, which lost 3 bases and 5 bases, there was a span of 5 bases. The CDR3 sequence: CSVDRHNEQFF. Written as DNA, the CDR3 is TGCAGCGTTGACAGGCACAATGAGCAGTTCTTC.

This sequence joins TRBV7-2 and TRBJ2-3; D is unresolved. The CDR3 loop spans 15 amino acids. Germline loops: CDR1 SGHTA, CDR2 FQGNSA. The V gene lost 5 bases and the J gene lost 2 bases, with 14 bases spanning the gap. The CDR3 loop is CASSKEGRSTDTQYF. CDR3 coding DNA: TGTGCCAGCAGCAAAGAAGGTAGATCCACAGATACGCAGTATTTT.

This clonotype appeared a few times. The V call is TRBV9, the J call TRBJ1-5; weak D call: TRBD1 (5 bases). Germline V gene sequence: CDR1 SGDLS, CDR2 YYNGEE. V was shortened by 0 bases and J by 6 bases, with 10 bases between the two germline ends. The CDR3 runs 14 residues. As DNA, the CDR3 is TGTGCCAGCAGCGTAGGCAGGGCAGGTCAGCCCCAGCATTTT. It yields the protein CASSVGRAGQPQHF.

This clonotype has at least ten counts. The chain uses TRBV27 and TRBJ2-1; 14 nucleotides align to TRBD2. Per germline, CDR1 MNHEY and CDR2 SMNVEV (reference sequence). The CDR3 consists of 19 residues. The V and J ends lost 5 bases and 5 bases, in that order; junction bases with no gene match: 14. CDR3 residues: CASSAHYWTSGGMDNEQFF. CDR3 nucleotide sequence: TGTGCCAGCAGTGCCCACTACTGGACTAGCGGGGGGATGGACAATGAGCAGTTCTTC.

This clonotype has more than one count but fewer than ten. The chain carries TRBV2 and TRBJ2-3; maybe TRBD1 (6 bases). Germline V gene sequence: CDR1 SNHLY, CDR2 FYNNEI. Trimming stripped 4 bases from V and 4 bases from J, with 9 bases between. CDR3 size: 13 residues. CDR3 residues: CASSGDISDTQYF. The DNA for the CDR3 is TGTGCCAGCAGTGGGGACATATCAGATACGCAGTATTTT.

This clonotype was detected only a few times. The chain couples TRBV20-1 to TRBJ2-1, with 8 bases that match TRBD1. CDR1 is DFQATT, CDR2 SNEGSKA, per germline (reference sequence). The J segment lost 8 bases and the V segment lost 3 bases, leaving 9 bases of the junction unmatched. The CDR3 contains 14 residues. In DNA form, the CDR3 reads TGCAGTGCTAGTGGGGACAGGATCTCATATGAGCAGTTCTTC. It yields the protein CSASGDRISYEQFF.

J is TRBJ2-7 and V is TRBV5-1; possibly TRBD2 for D (7 bases). Germline V gene lookup returns CDR1 SGHRS and CDR2 YFSETQ. This CDR3 region has 15 residues. Trimming stripped 0 bases from V and 5 bases from J, with 15 bases between. DNA for the CDR3: TGCGCCAGCAGCTTGGCGGGGGGCTCGTCGGACGAGCAGTACTTC. It is translated as CASSLAGGSSDEQYF.

The J gene is TRBJ2-1, the V gene TRBV27; TRBD2 might be the D (5 bases). The last part of the DNA fits TRBJ2-7 better; the J call may be wrong. This CDR3 has 14 amino acids. CDR1 is MNHEY and CDR2 is SMNVEV in the germline V gene (reference sequence). CDR3 DNA: TGTGCCAGCAGTTTCCTAGCATCCTACAATGAGCAGTACTTC. Translated: CASSFLASYNEQYF.

This clonotype was detected a few times. The rearrangement links TRBV29-1 to TRBJ2-1; 11 bases are a match to TRBD2. The V and J ends lost 3 bases and 7 bases, in that order; junction bases with no gene match: 14. There are 17 residues in the CDR3. Germline V CDR1 and CDR2: SQVTM, ANQGSEA. CDR3 sequence reads: CSVDGLAGGLIWNEQFF. Here the CDR3 DNA reads TGCAGCGTTGATGGATTAGCGGGAGGGCTGATTTGGAATGAGCAGTTCTTC.